Described below is a single T cell receptor beta chain sequence and its context. Its antigen remains undetermined. Between the V and J ends, shortened by 5 bases and 0 bases respectively, the junction contains 20 bases. The germline V gene encodes CDR1 MGHRA and CDR2 YSYEKL. From cysteine to phenylalanine, the CDR3 is 19 amino acids long. The CDR3 DNA has 57 bases and is translated from base 1. Libraries were built with the immunoSEQ multiplex PCR assay. For the multiplex PCR, a mixture combining 60 forward primers for TCR Vbeta segments and 13 reverse primers for TCR Jbeta segments was used. A multiplex PCR assay on genomic DNA amplified the CDR3 region of rearranged TCR beta genes. On the Illumina HiSeq System, the amplified TCR beta libraries were sequenced as 87-base-pair reads. Under the source paper's analysis protocol: A later analysis tallied around 80 million unique TCR beta chains across the 666 repertoires, and some 12 million of those chains were shared by two or more donors. To remove PCR and sequencing errors, raw reads were error-corrected and collapsed into unique sequences using a nearest-neighbor algorithm that merged closely related sequences. To assign V, D and J gene segments, CDR3 sequences were aligned to IMGT reference sequences. For a sequence to be retained, a match of at least six nucleotides to both a V gene segment and a J gene segment was required. Rearrangements were called productive when the CDR3 lacked stop codons and stayed in frame with V and J; all others were non-productive. Following IMGT convention, CDR3 was defined as the stretch from the second conserved V-encoded cysteine to the conserved J-encoded phenylalanine. Sequences without an unambiguous match to a single V gene segment were excluded from the earlier analysis of 587 of the donors. An earlier analysis of 550 to 650 of the donors classified V segments as functional when productive rearrangements were above 56.7% and as segregating when the standard deviation between donors was above 5%. A statistical classification framework was built to diagnose cytomegalovirus status from the catalog of TCR beta chain sequences. V and J gene assignment, in a later analysis, came from comparing TCR nucleotide sequences with IMGT/GENE-DB human TR gene sequences. The TCRdist pipeline was used in a later analysis to assign CDR3 sequences and most-parsimonious VDJ recombination scenarios. In a later analysis, each TCR beta chain was defined by its CDR3 amino acid sequence together with its V-gene family, and reads without a unique V-gene family were excluded. As a way to deal with suspected cross-contamination and a sequencing artifact, a later analysis dropped roughly 600 nucleotide sequences that were highly shared and had low generation probability. For each public chain, a later analysis derived a clonal expansion index from normalized ranks of inferred template counts within each repertoire. In a later analysis, generation probabilities were computed using a VDJ recombination model fitted to out-of-frame rearrangements, and the results were checked against IGoR. A later analysis scored TCR-TCR, TCR-HLA and TCR-CMV co-occurrence with hypergeometric tests, applying a repertoire-size bias correction to TCR pairs. To estimate false discovery rates, a later analysis permuted the HLA or CMV assignments 20 times. In a later analysis, co-occurring TCRs were grouped using DBSCAN, and TCRdist sequence similarity was added for clustering within HLA-allele-positive subsets. Co-occurrence clustering excluded repertoires with fewer than 30,000 or more than 120,000 public chains, plus five with anomalous nucleotide sharing. This immuneACCESS table, as held by TCRdb, lists in-frame sequences with V and J called but not all clones. Of the missing ones, under half trace to an unresolved V gene in checked studies; the others have no known cause. V, J and clone size were drawn from that table, and D and trimming were deduced from the DNA. Per the sample table, the count is some 130,000 clones. The top ten clones comprise 1.7% of the sample.

The cohort was made up of roughly 670 healthy bone marrow donors. At the time of sampling, all cohort members were nominally healthy, though unrecorded immune exposures were likely present. The donor tested CMV seronegative, placing the donor among the approximately 400 seronegative members of the cohort. Each donor provided a peripheral blood sample, and peripheral blood mononuclear cells were used for TCR beta sequencing. The Qiagen DNeasy Blood Extraction Kit was used to extract genomic DNA from the blood cell samples. This specimen comes from a study of cytomegalovirus exposure and HLA in healthy donors (dated by TCRdb to the late 2010s). For the wider study: According to an earlier analysis of a few hundred of the donors, about 190 million T cells yielded approximately 120 million unique TCR beta sequences and more than 250 Gb of sequence data. Roughly 290 gigabases of sequencing data and approximately 92 million unique TCR sequences made up an early release that covered some 640 HLA-typed donors. Donor age, sex, ethnicity and CMV serostatus were compiled together with the repertoire data. The study profiled the T cell repertoires of hundreds of subjects by immunosequencing and related them to cytomegalovirus serostatus. HLA typing included class I and class II loci at four-digit resolution. The study was designed to test whether signatures of past pathogen exposure could be identified by cataloging public T cell receptors. An earlier analysis of nearly 600 of the donors applied high-throughput TCR beta sequencing to assess whether each TCR beta V gene segment acted as functional or pseudogenic. Every discovery cohort repertoire had been produced on one sequencing platform. A later analysis re-examined previously published TCR beta repertoires from several hundred donors and added high-resolution HLA genotyping to investigate patterns of TCR occurrence. Rather than drawing on any new phenotypic data, the later analysis identified candidate immune exposures from TCR beta sequences and the way those sequences occurred across donors. Among some 410 genotyped donors of the cohort, an average of roughly 230,000 unique TCR beta nucleotide sequences was sequenced per donor, of which 15% to 20% were non-productive. In a later genetic analysis, genome-wide SNP genotypes for about three fifths of the roughly 670 donors were used, and that subset was treated as a discovery cohort. Typing coverage differed by locus: A, B, C, DRB1 and DQB1 were typed in roughly 620-630 donors, DQA1 in 500 to 550, DPA1 in 600 to 610, and DPB1 in around 440. Four to six DR-DQ haplotypes were handled as single units for association and clustering, since linkage in the cohort was strong. The genetic ancestry cluster associated with self-reported Caucasian donors included 81% of the 398 genotyped donors. In addition to the first cohort of approximately 650 subjects, a separate validation cohort of over 90 different subjects was used. High-throughput TCR immunosequencing, statistical association of individual TCRs with disease status, and machine learning were combined to predict cytomegalovirus infection status. What the authors observed across the whole study: Assigning TCR associations to individual alleles was difficult when HLA alleles, especially DR and DQ, strongly co-occurred. V-gene and J-gene trimming of TCR beta chains was associated with a missense DCLRE1C variant in a later genetic analysis, and the association was replicated in an independent cohort. Broadly in line with IMGT annotations, most TCR beta V segments showed up in productive rearrangements about 87% or about 30% of the time in an earlier analysis of around 600 of the donors. In vitro tests confirmed that a few of the cytomegalovirus-associated TCR beta chains recognize cytomegalovirus antigens. The study gave a list of about 160 TCR beta chains associated with cytomegalovirus. Linkage disequilibrium might explain the correlated functional status among segregating V segments, but an unknown experimental factor could not be excluded. According to the authors, the approach could potentially be generalized to other disease states and immunological phenotypes. A later analysis reported that several top co-occurrence clusters appeared linked to parvovirus B19, influenza, CMV and Epstein-Barr virus. Presence/absence analyses assumed roughly uniform sequencing depth across donors, an assumption that may not hold. The sequencing pipeline was judged likely to have produced a cluster of highly shared sequence variants as a technical artifact. The classifier was reported to diagnose cytomegalovirus status with high specificity and sensitivity in both the original cohort and the validation cohort. A later genetic analysis reported fewer N-insertions in productive TCRs among donors in an Asian-associated ancestry cluster than the approximately 700-donor mean. The cohort was sequenced for TCR beta chains only, and without alpha or paired-chain data the features that could be detected were limited. According to a later analysis, most CMV-associated TCR beta chains appeared to be HLA-restricted, and the HLA associations seemed to be driven largely by CMV exposure. HLA typing was unavailable for some donors at each locus, so association tests used only the typed subset. Over 15 rarely observed V segments, including chromosome 9 orphons, were excluded from the earlier analysis of several hundred of the donors because counts were too low. Because the 87-base-pair reads could not distinguish some IMGT-functional V segments, including TRBV6-2 and TRBV6-3, those segments were excluded. For the cohort, immune exposure information was limited to CMV serostatus. In a later analysis, HLA-associated TCR beta chains showed more clonal expansion and lower generation probabilities than non-associated chains that were equally common. At a false discovery rate of 0.05, a later analysis linked 16,951 TCR beta sequences to specific HLA alleles. A further reported finding was that TCR beta sequences accurately predicted the HLA-A and HLA-B alleles for most subjects in the first cohort. In a later analysis, the rate of TCR association differed among HLA loci, with DRB1 alleles having the most associated TCRs and HLA-C alleles having the fewest. Across donors, most TCR sequences were observed very rarely, whereas some public TCRs were present in many individuals.

This chain is built from TRBV4-1 and TRBJ2-6; TRBD1 is a possible D gene, resting on 5 matching bases. The origin of this receptor is a young man in good health and CMV-seronegative. The sample was PBMCs. The nucleotide sequence is TGCGCCAGCAGCTCCACCTTTACAGGAACCTCCTCTGGGGCCAACGTCCTGACTTTC. It translates to CASSSTFTGTSSGANVLTF.